A selection of T cell receptor beta chains follows, all from one sample in a study of shared clonotypes between healthy human individuals. Sequencing used immunoSEQ multiplex PCR; TCRdb keeps in-frame clones, though not all of them. The table shows about 2 million clones, with over 85% occurring only once. Material: naive CD8+ T cells sorted from blood. The receptors originated from a man younger than 35 in good health. CDR3s include the opening cysteine and the closing phenylalanine or tryptophan. Fields, in order: D gene, V gene, clone size, J gene, CDR3 protein, CDR3 DNA. A D gene is named only where the DNA matches it firmly. Expanded clones are given a class, and other clones once, few, many or no size at all.

>NA|TRBV6-1|NA|TRBJ1-3
CASSGGRSSGNTIYF
TGTGCCAGCAGTGGTGGCAGGAGCTCTGGAAACACCATATATTTT
>TRBD2|TRBV9|NA|TRBJ2-1
CASSLGGGSYNEQFF
TGTGCCAGCAGCTTGGGCGGGGGGAGCTACAATGAGCAGTTCTTC
>TRBD2|TRBV4-1|NA|TRBJ2-7
CASSQAGGPVYEQYF
TGCGCCAGCAGCCAAGCGGGGGGGCCAGTCTACGAGCAGTACTTC
>NA|TRBV27|NA|TRBJ2-7
CASSLFPGISYEQYF
TGTGCCAGCAGTTTATTCCCAGGAATCTCCTACGAGCAGTACTTC
>TRBD1|TRBV9|NA|TRBJ1-1
CASSVTGGTDTEAFF
TGTGCCAGCAGCGTGACAGGGGGGACAGACACTGAAGCTTTCTTT
>NA|TRBV30|NA|TRBJ2-3
CAWSLMGPGVTDTQYF
TGTGCCTGGAGCTTGATGGGGCCAGGGGTCACAGATACGCAGTATTTT
>NA|TRBV10-3|NA|TRBJ2-7
CAISESKTNSYEQYF
TGTGCCATCAGTGAGTCGAAGACCAACTCCTACGAGCAGTACTTC
>NA|TRBV12-2|NA|TRBJ2-1
CASRPDGYGRTEFF
TGTGCAAGTCGCCCGGACGGTTACGGGAGGACGGAGTTCTTC
>TRBD2|TRBV4-3|NA|TRBJ2-3
CASSFGGAPDTQYF
TGCGCCAGCAGCTTCGGGGGGGCTCCAGATACGCAGTATTTT
>TRBD1|TRBV7-8|NA|TRBJ2-7
CASIIAPLDRASYEQYF
TGTGCCAGCATCATAGCCCCTCTCGACAGGGCCTCCTACGAGCAGTACTTC
>TRBD2|TRBV7-8|NA|TRBJ2-1
CASSLVNSGGNEQFF
TGTGCCAGCAGCTTAGTAAATAGCGGGGGCAATGAGCAGTTCTTC
>TRBD2|TRBV7-6|NA|TRBJ2-1
CASSQWGRDNEQFF
TGTGCCAGCAGCCAGTGGGGGAGGGATAATGAGCAGTTCTTC
>NA|TRBV6-5|NA|TRBJ2-7
CASSYSQSLGVYEQYF
TGTGCCAGCAGTTACTCGCAAAGCCTGGGAGTCTACGAGCAGTACTTC
>NA|TRBV6-1|NA|TRBJ2-7
CASGGQSSYEQYF
TGTGCCAGTGGAGGACAGAGCTCCTACGAGCAGTACTTC
>NA|TRBV6-5|NA|TRBJ2-7
CASSYGGASYEQYF
TGTGCCAGCAGTTACGGGGGGGCTAGCTACGAGCAGTACTTC
>NA|TRBV5-6|NA|TRBJ1-5
CASSLEGGNQPQHF
TGTGCCAGCAGCTTGGAAGGGGGCAATCAGCCCCAGCATTTT
>TRBD1|TRBV9|NA|TRBJ1-3
CASSQYATPQGAGNTIYF
TGTGCCAGCAGCCAATACGCAACACCACAGGGGGCTGGAAACACCATATATTTT
>TRBD1|TRBV10-3|NA|TRBJ2-4
CAISPIQGASRDQYF
TGTGCCATCAGTCCGATACAGGGGGCGAGTCGAGATCAGTACTTC
>NA|TRBV2|NA|TRBJ2-3
CASSESLRTDTQYF
TGTGCCAGCAGCGAAAGCCTCCGCACAGATACGCAGTATTTT
>NA|TRBV28|NA|TRBJ2-3
CASSLPSGSSTDTQYF
TGTGCCAGCAGTTTACCGAGCGGGTCGAGCACAGATACGCAGTATTTT
>NA|TRBV4-1|once|TRBJ2-2
CASSQIIVDTGELFF
TGCGCCAGCAGCCAGATTATTGTGGACACCGGGGAGCTGTTTTTT
>NA|TRBV27|NA|TRBJ2-7
CASSSTENTYEQYF
TGTGCCAGCAGTTCAACAGAGAATACATACGAGCAGTACTTC
>NA|TRBV5-5|NA|TRBJ2-7
CASSYRAGYEQYF
TGTGCCAGCAGCTACAGGGCCGGCTACGAGCAGTACTTC
>NA|TRBV7-2|once|TRBJ2-7
CASSLGGTEQYF
TGTGCCAGCAGCTTAGGGGGTACCGAGCAGTACTTC
>TRBD1|TRBV6-5|NA|TRBJ1-2
CASSLDRGGNYGYTF
TGTGCCAGCAGTTTGGACAGGGGCGGGAACTATGGCTACACCTTC
>NA|TRBV6-6|NA|TRBJ1-5
CASSGQIYQPQHF
TGTGCCAGCAGCGGACAGATATATCAGCCCCAGCATTTT
>NA|TRBV30|NA|TRBJ2-3
CAWSVFRGGSDTQYF
TGTGCCTGGAGTGTGTTCCGGGGTGGGTCAGATACGCAGTATTTT
>NA|TRBV30|NA|TRBJ2-2
CAWSHSGELFF
TGTGCCTGGAGTCACTCCGGGGAGCTGTTTTTT
>NA|TRBV20-1|NA|TRBJ2-3
CSVVSTDTQYF
TGCAGCGTGGTTAGCACAGATACGCAGTATTTT
>NA|TRBV2|NA|TRBJ1-1
CASVGGQGNTEAFF
TGTGCCAGCGTTGGGGGGCAGGGAAACACTGAAGCTTTCTTT
>NA|TRBV5-6|NA|TRBJ2-1
CASSFDQFGEQFF
TGTGCCAGCAGCTTCGACCAGTTCGGTGAGCAGTTCTTC
>NA|TRBV7-9|NA|TRBJ2-1
CASSLGWPPYNEQFF
TGTGCCAGCAGCTTAGGGTGGCCGCCCTACAATGAGCAGTTCTTC
>TRBD2|TRBV4-3|NA|TRBJ2-7
CASSPVAGVEVYEQYF
TGCGCCAGCAGCCCTGTTGCGGGAGTAGAGGTCTACGAGCAGTACTTC
>NA|TRBV27|NA|TRBJ2-1
CASSLGAGSSYNEQFF
TGTGCCAGCAGCTTAGGAGCGGGCAGCTCCTACAATGAGCAGTTCTTC
>NA|TRBV30|NA|TRBJ2-2
CAWSPQAGELFF
TGTGCCTGGAGCCCACAGGCCGGGGAGCTGTTTTTT
>NA|TRBV11-2|NA|TRBJ1-1
CASRIRSAEGGTEAFF
TGTGCCAGCAGGATAAGATCGGCGGAGGGGGGGACTGAAGCTTTCTTT
>NA|TRBV10-3|NA|TRBJ2-7
CAITDGFYEQYF
TGTGCCATCACGGACGGCTTCTACGAGCAGTACTTC
>TRBD1|TRBV6-5|once|TRBJ1-2
CASSYGTVDYGYTF
TGTGCCAGCAGTTACGGGACAGTCGACTATGGCTACACCTTC
>NA|TRBV7-7|NA|TRBJ2-3
CASSWSTDSTDTQYF
TGTGCTAGCAGCTGGTCGACAGACTCCACAGATACGCAGTATTTT